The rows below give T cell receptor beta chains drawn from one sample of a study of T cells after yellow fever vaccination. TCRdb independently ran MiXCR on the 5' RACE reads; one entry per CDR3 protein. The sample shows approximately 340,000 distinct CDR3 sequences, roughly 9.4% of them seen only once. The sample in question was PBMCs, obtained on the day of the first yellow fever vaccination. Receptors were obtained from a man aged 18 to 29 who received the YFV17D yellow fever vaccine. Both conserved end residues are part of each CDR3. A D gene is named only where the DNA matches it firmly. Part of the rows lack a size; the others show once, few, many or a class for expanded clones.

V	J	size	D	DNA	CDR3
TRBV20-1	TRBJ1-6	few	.	TGCAGTGCTAGGACAGTTAATAATTCACCCCTCCACTTT	CSARTVNNSPLHF
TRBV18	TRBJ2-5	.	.	TGTGCCAGCTGTAATCGGACCCAAGAGACCCAGTACTTC	CASCNRTQETQYF
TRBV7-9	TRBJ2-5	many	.	TGTGCCAGCAGCCCGAACCGAGAGACCCAGTACTTC	CASSPNRETQYF
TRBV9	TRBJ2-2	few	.	TGTGCCAGCAGCGTAGGGCTGCCGGGGGAGCTGTTTTTT	CASSVGLPGELFF
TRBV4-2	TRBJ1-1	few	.	TGTGCCAGCAGCCAAGATTTCGCCGGGGCTTTCTTT	CASSQDFAGAFF
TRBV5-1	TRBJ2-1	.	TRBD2	TGCGCCAGCAGCTTACGGAGCGGGGGGTCCTACAATGAGCAGTTCTTC	CASSLRSGGSYNEQFF
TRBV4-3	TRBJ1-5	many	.	TGCGCCAGCAGCCAAGAAAGTCTCGGGGGCGCGGGACAGCCCCAGCATTTT	CASSQESLGGAGQPQHF
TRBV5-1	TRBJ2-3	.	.	TGCGCCAGCAGCTTGGTTCCCGGGGGCTACACAGATACGCAGTATTTT	CASSLVPGGYTDTQYF
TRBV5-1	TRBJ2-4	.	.	TGCGCCAGCACCCTGGAGTCCGGAAACATTCAGTACTTC	CASTLESGNIQYF
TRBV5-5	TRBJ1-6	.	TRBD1	TGTGCCAGCAGCCCCGGACAGGGAGACCCCCTCCACTTT	CASSPGQGDPLHF